Presented here are 17 T cell receptor beta chains from one specimen sequenced in a study of blood T cell repertoires in COVID-19. The repertoire was sequenced with immunoSEQ multiplex PCR; TCRdb's copy has only in-frame clones and lacks some. The repertoire holds roughly 100,000 clones, with over 85% as singletons. What was sequenced was peripheral blood. Receptors were obtained from a woman of 80 years or more in a cohort sampled during active COVID-19.

The chain carries TRBV28 and TRBJ1-3, with D unclear. V was trimmed by 9 bases and J by 6 bases, leaving 9 bases between them. The CDR3 spans 11 residues. Germline V CDR1 and CDR2: MDHEN, SYDVKM. The DNA for the CDR3 is TGTGCCAGTCTACTGCAAAACACCATATATTTT. Translating it yields CASLLQNTIYF.

The V gene is TRBV11-2, the J gene TRBJ2-2; TRBD2 matches 14 bases. The germline V gene encodes CDR1 SGHAT and CDR2 FQNNGV. V lost 4 bases to trimming and J lost 10 bases; unmatched junction nucleotides: 2. The CDR3 spans 14 residues. CDR3 sequence reads: CASSSTSGRAELFF. Here the CDR3 DNA reads TGTGCCAGCAGCTCGACTAGCGGGAGGGCGGAGCTGTTTTTT.

The chain recombines TRBV6-4 with TRBJ2-3, with 7 positions matching TRBD2. CDR1 and CDR2 from the germline V gene are MRHNA and SNTAGT. Trimming cost V 5 bases and J 4 bases; bases outside gene matches: 6. There are 14 residues in the CDR3. Written as DNA, the CDR3 is TGTGCCAGCAGTTATTCTAGCGGCGCAGATACGCAGTATTTT. It encodes CASSYSSGADTQYF.

The chain carries TRBV27 and TRBJ2-7; 8 bases match TRBD2. The CDR3 has 14 residues. The germline V gene has CDR1 MNHEY and CDR2 SMNVEV (reference sequence). Trimming took 8 bases from V and 1 from J; bases not matched to a gene: 7. The CDR3: CASGTSGHSYEQYF. The DNA of the CDR3 is TGTGCCAGCGGTACTAGCGGCCATTCCTACGAGCAGTACTTC.

The chain links TRBV3-1 (or the pseudogene TRBV3-2) to TRBJ1-3; D is undetermined. CDR1 is LGHDT, CDR2 YNNKEL, per germline (reference sequence). This CDR3 has 18 amino acids. V was shortened by 0 bases and J by 3 bases, with 18 bases between the two germline ends. The CDR3 protein is CASSQDALRVSNGNTIYF. The CDR3 region has the DNA TGTGCCAGCAGCCAAGATGCCCTGAGAGTTTCTAATGGAAACACCATATATTTT.

This chain uses TRBV3-1 (or the pseudogene TRBV3-2) with TRBJ1-1, with D tentatively TRBD1 (6 bases). The V gene's germline CDR1 is LGHDT and CDR2 YNNKEL (reference sequence). The length of the CDR3 is 17 residues. Trimming removed 2 bases at V and 0 bases at J, with 16 bases between. This CDR3 is CASSQKGTGSLNTEAFF. In nucleotides, the CDR3 is TGTGCCAGCAGCCAAAAGGGAACAGGGTCCTTGAACACTGAAGCTTTCTTT.

The V gene is TRBV24-1, the J gene TRBJ2-3, with D possibly being TRBD2 (7 bases). V was pared by 9 bases and J by 2 bases, with 14 bases between. The CDR3 covers 14 residues. CDR1 KGHDR and CDR2 SFDVKD come from the germline V gene. The CDR3 reads CATRGGDPTDTQYF. The CDR3 DNA reads as TGTGCCACCCGAGGGGGGGATCCCACAGATACGCAGTATTTT.

J is TRBJ1-1 and V is TRBV5-5, with D possibly matching TRBD1 (5 bases). Trimming removed 0 bases at V and 8 bases at J, with 11 bases between. In germline, CDR1 is SGHKS, CDR2 YYEKEE (reference sequence). This CDR3 is built from 13 residues. Here the CDR3 reads CASSLERRGEAFF. The DNA of the CDR3 is TGTGCCAGCAGCTTGGAAAGGAGGGGAGAAGCTTTCTTT.

This chain joins TRBV10-3 and TRBJ1-1, with TRBD1 as a possible D gene (5 bases). This CDR3 is built from 14 residues. V gave up 6 bases and J gave up 4 bases, with 15 bases separating them. CDR1 is ENHRY, CDR2 SYGVKD, per germline. Here the CDR3 reads CAIRGDTGGTEAFF. CDR3 nucleotide sequence: TGTGCCATCAGGGGAGACACGGGGGGCACTGAAGCTTTCTTT.

The genes are TRBV11-2 and TRBJ1-2; D may be TRBD1 (5 bases). Germline assignment: CDR1 SGHAT and CDR2 FQNNGV. The germline V and J ends were trimmed by 5 bases and 2 bases, with 9 bases remaining between them. The CDR3 is 13 residues long. CDR3 region: CASSDQGNYGYTF. The CDR3 region has the DNA TGTGCCAGCAGCGATCAGGGAAACTATGGCTACACCTTC.

The chain uses TRBV5-1 and TRBJ2-3; 7 bases line up with TRBD2. V trimming: 4 bases; J trimming: 3 bases; junction bases outside the gene matches: 14. CDR3 size: 17 residues. Germline CDR1 SGHRS, CDR2 YFSETQ. CDR3 residues: CASSTTSLSGITDTQYF. CDR3 coding DNA: TGCGCCAGCAGCACTACCTCCTTGAGCGGGATAACAGATACGCAGTATTTT.

J is TRBJ1-1 and V is TRBV27; 9 nucleotides match TRBD1. V lost 6 bases, J lost 7 bases, and 9 bases stayed unmatched. Germline CDR1 MNHEY, CDR2 SMNVEV (reference sequence). The CDR3 totals 14 residues. CDR3 DNA: TGTGCCAGCAGGAAACAGGGGGCTGAAGTTGAAGCTTTCTTT. Translated: CASRKQGAEVEAFF.

This chain uses TRBV5-8 with TRBJ2-1; D possibly corresponds to TRBD1 (6 bases). Trimming removed 3 bases at V and 3 bases at J, with 10 bases between. The CDR3 loop spans 14 amino acids. Germline-derived CDR1 and CDR2 are SGHTS and YDEGEE. CDR3 loop: CASSYRTDYNEQFF. CDR3 nucleotides: TGTGCCAGCAGCTATAGGACAGACTACAATGAGCAGTTCTTC.

The CDR3: CASSAPIRTGGPLNTEAFF. The DNA for the CDR3 is TGTGCCAGCAGCGCCCCGATCAGGACAGGGGGCCCCCTGAACACTGAAGCTTTCTTT. V usage is TRBV9 and J usage is TRBJ1-1; 11 positions match TRBD1. Trimming at V came to 3 bases and at J to 0 bases, leaving 13 bases not matched to a gene. The CDR3 extends over 19 amino acids. Germline CDR1 and CDR2: SGDLS and YYNGEE.

This chain links TRBV3-1 (or the pseudogene TRBV3-2) with TRBJ2-5; 8 nucleotides agree with TRBD1. The germline V gene encodes CDR1 LGHDT and CDR2 YNNKEL (reference sequence). This CDR3 contains 15 residues. The V segment lost 4 bases and the J segment 5 bases; nucleotides outside the gene matches: 9. CDR3 in DNA: TGTGCCAGCAGCCGATGGACAGGGAGCGGTGAGACCCAGTACTTC. Translating it yields CASSRWTGSGETQYF.

This clone showed up just once. The chain joins TRBV7-9 to TRBJ2-1; 7 nucleotides align to TRBD1. Germline trimming cut 1 base from V and 2 bases from J; bases unmatched to any gene: 2. Per germline, CDR1 SEHNR and CDR2 FQNEAQ (reference sequence). The CDR3 extends over 15 amino acids. CDR3 sequence: CASSLDRGTYNEQFF. Written as DNA, the CDR3 is TGTGCCAGCAGCTTAGACAGGGGCACCTACAATGAGCAGTTCTTC.

V is TRBV5-1 and J is TRBJ1-4, with D perhaps TRBD1 (5 bases). Germline CDR1 and CDR2: SGHRS and YFSETQ. V was pared by 6 bases and J by 1 base, with 10 bases between. This CDR3 is built from 14 residues. The CDR3: CASTLGGTNEKLFF. As DNA, the CDR3 is TGCGCCAGCACCCTCGGGGGAACTAATGAAAAACTGTTTTTT.